The 31 T cell receptor beta chains listed next were all sequenced from one sample in a study of cytomegalovirus exposure and HLA in healthy donors. Libraries were prepared by immunoSEQ multiplex PCR; TCRdb keeps only in-frame clonotypes and omits some of them. The sample lists approximately 200,000 clones, 75% to 95% occurring once. The specimen was PBMCs. The source is a woman aged 18-29 years in good health and CMV-seronegative.

This clone was counted between two and nine times. V is TRBV14 and J is TRBJ2-2; D not certain. V dropped 1 base and J dropped 5 bases, with 5 bases sitting between them. This CDR3 is built from 13 residues. CDR1 and CDR2 from the germline V gene are SGHDN and FVKESK. CDR3 protein: CASSQVQTGELFF. The CDR3 DNA reads as TGTGCCAGCAGCCAAGTACAAACCGGGGAGCTGTTTTTT. The full variable domain, completed using reference TRBV14 and TRBJ2-2, is EAGVTQFPSHSVIEKGQTVTLRCDPISGHDNLYWYRRVMGKEIKFLLHFVKESKQDESGMPNNRFLAERTGGTYSTLKVQPAELEDSGVYFCASSQVQTGELFFGEGSRLTVL.

This rearrangement joins TRBV6-5 to TRBJ1-4; possibly TRBD1 for D (6 bases). The CDR3 covers 14 residues. V lost 2 bases and J lost 8, with 12 bases in between. The V gene's germline CDR1 is MNHEY and CDR2 SVGAGI. The CDR3 coding sequence is TGTGCCAGCAGTTACGGGGGGGCCTGGGAAAAACTGTTTTTT. Translated: CASSYGGAWEKLFF.

V is TRBV9 and J is TRBJ1-2, with a possible D match to TRBD1 (5 bases). Trimming removed 0 bases from V and 8 bases from J, with 14 bases in between. The CDR3 sequence is 14 residues long. In germline, CDR1 is SGDLS, CDR2 YYNGEE. The CDR3 protein is CASSVAGGKAGYTF. In nucleotides, the CDR3 is TGTGCCAGCAGCGTAGCTGGGGGGAAGGCGGGCTACACCTTC. Full variable domain (rest looked up from reference TRBV9 and TRBJ1-2): DSGVTQTPKHLITATGQRVTLRCSPRSGDLSVYWYQQSLDQGLQFLIQYYNGEERAKGNILERFSAQQFPDLHSELNLSSLELGDSALYFCASSVAGGKAGYTFGSGTRLTVV.

The chain uses TRBV11-2 and TRBJ1-2, with 10 bases fitting TRBD1. The germline V gene has CDR1 SGHAT and CDR2 FQNNGV. The CDR3 covers 14 residues. J lost 4 bases, V lost 6 bases, and 5 bases had no gene match. CDR3 coding DNA: TGTGCCAGCAGTCGTCGACAGGGGGCCTATGGCTACACCTTC. The encoded protein is CASSRRQGAYGYTF.

V and J are TRBV6-1 and TRBJ2-1; D is ambiguous. The germline V gene encodes CDR1 MNHNS and CDR2 SASEGT. Deletions cut 4 bases from V and 5 bases from J, with 15 bases between. This CDR3 comprises 15 residues. CDR3 sequence (DNA): TGTGCCAGCAGTGTGGCTGGTGAATCCCACAATGAGCAGTTCTTC. This sequence encodes CASSVAGESHNEQFF.

The table lists this clone with a count of one. CDR3 amino acids: CASSVSTGQFETQYF. The CDR3 nucleotides read TGTGCCAGCAGTGTATCGACAGGGCAGTTTGAGACCCAGTACTTC. V usage is TRBV6-1 and J usage is TRBJ2-5; the match to TRBD1 covers 7 bases. Germline CDR1 reads MNHNS; CDR2 reads SASEGT. This CDR3 has 15 amino acids. Trimming took 4 bases from V and 5 from J; bases not matched to a gene: 10.

This chain links TRBV6-5 with TRBJ2-5, with TRBD1 identical over 10 bases. Trimming cost V 1 base and J 5 bases; bases outside gene matches: 7. The CDR3 consists of 16 residues. Germline CDR1 is MNHEY and CDR2 is SVGAGI. This chain's CDR3 is CASSYFETGGFETQYF. The CDR3 region has the DNA TGTGCCAGCAGTTACTTTGAGACAGGGGGCTTTGAGACCCAGTACTTC.

Written as DNA, the CDR3 is TGCGCCAGCAGCTATCGACTAGGGAGCTACGAGCAGTACTTC. It encodes CASSYRLGSYEQYF. This sequence joins TRBV5-1 and TRBJ2-7; perhaps TRBD2 as D (6 bases). Germline CDR1 SGHRS, CDR2 YFSETQ. There are 14 residues in the CDR3. V was trimmed by 3 bases and J by 3 bases, leaving 13 bases between them.

The CDR3 sequence: CASSSGLAPYEQYF. CDR3 DNA sequence: TGCGCCAGCAGTTCTGGACTAGCCCCCTACGAGCAGTACTTC. This sequence joins TRBV5-1 and TRBJ2-7, with TRBD2 identical over 8 bases. Germline CDR1 is SGHRS and CDR2 is YFSETQ. This CDR3 comprises 14 residues. V shed 5 bases, J shed 2 bases, and the junction held 6 bases outside the gene matches.

Only one count was recorded for this clone. The rearrangement links TRBV29-1 to TRBJ1-2; D not certain. Trimming left V 4 bases short and J 7 bases short, with 16 bases between. The CDR3 consists of 13 residues. From germline, CDR1 is SQVTM and CDR2 ANQGSEA. The CDR3 protein is CSVVGAEVIGYTF. The CDR3 DNA reads TGCAGCGTTGTGGGAGCGGAGGTGATTGGCTACACCTTC.

This sequence joins TRBV6-1 and TRBJ1-1, with D maybe TRBD1 (5 bases). There are 14 residues in the CDR3. In germline, CDR1 is MNHNS, CDR2 SASEGT. The germline V and J ends were trimmed by 2 bases and 5 bases, with 12 bases remaining between them. CDR3 sequence: CASSEQGFVTEAFF. The CDR3 DNA is TGTGCCAGCAGTGAACAGGGTTTCGTGACTGAAGCTTTCTTT.

The J gene is TRBJ2-7, the V gene TRBV5-1; 8 positions agree with TRBD1. CDR1 SGHRS and CDR2 YFSETQ come from the germline V gene. V was pared by 2 bases and J by 7 bases, with 2 bases of the junction left unmatched. The CDR3 loop spans 12 amino acids. CDR3 residues: CASSFTGGEQYF. CDR3 nucleotides: TGCGCCAGCAGCTTCACAGGGGGGGAGCAGTACTTC.

The rearrangement links TRBV5-1 to TRBJ1-2, with 10 positions matching TRBD1. Germline-derived CDR1 and CDR2 are SGHRS and YFSETQ. V lost 0 bases and J lost 6; bases outside the gene matches: 5. The CDR3 has 15 amino acids. The CDR3 reads CASSLAGTGDDGYTF. The CDR3 coding sequence is TGCGCCAGCAGCTTGGCCGGGACAGGGGACGATGGCTACACCTTC.

CDR3 bases: TGTGCCAGCAGCGTTCGTGGGAGGGCTGATACGCAGTATTTT. Its translation is CASSVRGRADTQYF. The gene calls are TRBV9 and TRBJ2-3; 7 positions agree with TRBD2. Per germline, CDR1 SGDLS and CDR2 YYNGEE. The CDR3 extends over 14 amino acids. With 2 bases clipped from V and 6 bases from J, the junction kept 6 bases outside the gene matches.

This clone was seen just once. The chain combines TRBV19 with TRBJ1-2; D remains ambiguous. The CDR3 extends over 15 amino acids. The V end was cut by 3 bases, the J end by 7 bases, with 18 bases between. Looked up from germline, CDR1 is LNHDA and CDR2 is SQIVND (reference sequence). In DNA, the CDR3 is TGTGCCAGTAGTATTCGAGAAGCCCGGCGGTCTGGCTACACCTTC. Translation: CASSIREARRSGYTF. The full variable domain, with the rest looked up from reference TRBV19 and TRBJ1-2, is DGGITQSPKYLFRKEGQNVTLSCEQNLNHDAMYWYRQDPGQGLRLIYYSQIVNDFQKGDIAEGYSVSREKKESFPLTVTSAQKNPTAFYLCASSIREARRSGYTFGSGTRLTVV.

The rearrangement links TRBV5-1 to TRBJ2-5; TRBD1 agrees at 7 bases. The germline CDR1 and CDR2 sequences are SGHRS and YFSETQ. The junction had 6 bases not matched to a gene; V was cut back by 0 bases and J by 7 bases. The CDR3 is 14 amino acids. The CDR3 sequence is CASSLGQGRGTQYF. CDR3 coding DNA: TGCGCCAGCAGCTTGGGACAGGGTAGGGGGACCCAGTACTTC.

The chain employs TRBV9 and TRBJ2-2; 10 bases are a match to TRBD2. The CDR3 sequence is 16 residues long. Looked up from germline, CDR1 is SGDLS and CDR2 is YYNGEE. V shed 4 bases and J 2 bases; nucleotides not matched to a gene: 5. The CDR3 DNA follows: TGTGCCAGCAGCTACGGACTAGCGGTCAACACCGGGGAGCTGTTTTTT. Translated, it gives CASSYGLAVNTGELFF.

The chain uses TRBV29-1 and TRBJ2-3, with TRBD2 identical over 8 bases. CDR1 is SQVTM and CDR2 is ANQGSEA in the germline V gene. There are 14 residues in the CDR3. Trimming at V came to 4 bases and at J to 3 bases, leaving 6 bases not matched to a gene. CDR3 in amino acids: CSVVISGMTDTQYF. The CDR3 region has the DNA TGCAGCGTTGTGATTAGCGGGATGACAGATACGCAGTATTTT.

CDR3 loop: CASSIGAGSGNTIYF. CDR3 bases: TGTGCCAGTAGTATAGGCGCAGGCTCTGGAAACACCATATATTTT. The chain carries TRBV19 and TRBJ1-3; D is unclear. The V end lost 1 base, the J end lost 0 bases, and 7 bases lay between the germline ends. CDR1 is LNHDA, CDR2 SQIVND, per germline (reference sequence). This CDR3 comprises 15 residues.

The chain has TRBV28 and TRBJ2-7; the match to TRBD1 covers 7 bases. CDR1 MDHEN and CDR2 SYDVKM come from the germline V gene. This CDR3 comprises 14 residues. With V trimmed by 5 bases and J by 2 bases, 6 bases remained unmatched. CDR3 region: CASSPRDRTYEQYF. The CDR3 DNA sequence: TGTGCCAGCAGTCCCCGGGACAGAACCTACGAGCAGTACTTC.

The chain is built from TRBV11-2 and TRBJ1-2; D may be TRBD1 (5 bases). V shed 3 bases and J shed 1 base, with 9 bases lying between them. The CDR3 sequence is 14 residues long. Germline V gives CDR1 SGHAT, CDR2 FQNNGV. CDR3 residues: CASSFQGGNYGYTF. The CDR3 nucleotides read TGTGCCAGCAGCTTTCAGGGAGGTAACTATGGCTACACCTTC.

Of note for this clone: This specimen includes other DNA sequences encoding the same CDR3. The V and J genes are TRBV7-9 and TRBJ1-5; no reliable D call. Looked up from germline, CDR1 is SEHNR and CDR2 is FQNEAQ (reference sequence). Trimming stripped 1 base from V and 7 bases from J, with 8 bases between. The CDR3 is made up of 13 amino acids. CDR3 bases: TGTGCCAGCAGCTTAGACAGTTTCCAGCCCCAGCATTTT. Translation gives CASSLDSFQPQHF.

V usage is TRBV29-1 and J usage is TRBJ2-7; 7 positions agree with TRBD1. CDR1 and CDR2 from the germline V gene are SQVTM and ANQGSEA. Trimming cost V 3 bases and J 7 bases; bases outside gene matches: 12. This CDR3 is built from 14 residues. CDR3 region: CSVEGDSPWGEQYF. In nucleotides, the CDR3 is TGCAGCGTTGAGGGGGACAGCCCCTGGGGTGAGCAGTACTTC.

The rearrangement links TRBV27 to TRBJ1-2; 12 bases are shared with TRBD1. Germline loops: CDR1 MNHEY, CDR2 SMNVEV (reference sequence). CDR3 size: 17 residues. V lost 2 bases to trimming and J lost 4 bases; unmatched junction nucleotides: 8. CDR3 residues: CASSLSGTGGTGYGYTF. CDR3 nucleotides: TGTGCCAGCAGTTTAAGCGGGACAGGGGGCACAGGCTATGGCTACACCTTC.

The rearrangement uses TRBV5-4 and TRBJ2-1; D not certain. The CDR3 runs 13 residues. Trimming removed 2 bases at V and 8 bases at J, with 11 bases between. CDR1 is SGHNT and CDR2 is YYREEE in the germline V gene (reference sequence). CDR3 sequence reads: CASSFSVGDEQFF. DNA of the CDR3: TGTGCCAGCAGCTTCTCGGTCGGAGATGAGCAGTTCTTC.

The rearrangement joins TRBV5-8 to TRBJ2-1, with 9 bases matching TRBD2. Germline V gene sequence: CDR1 SGHTS, CDR2 YDEGEE. Unmatched junction bases numbered 13, after V lost 1 base and J lost 5 bases. There are 18 residues in the CDR3. The CDR3 spells CASSLRLAGFDRHNEQFF. The CDR3 DNA reads as TGTGCCAGCAGCTTGCGGCTAGCGGGATTCGATCGTCACAATGAGCAGTTCTTC.

As for this clone: The conserved phenylalanine or tryptophan is not found at the CDR3 terminus, so this likely reflects a read error. It is unclear where the CDR3 begins or ends on the DNA, so no DNA is shown, and the CDR3 is as TCRdb lists it. The gene calls are TRBV21-1 and TRBJ2-7; TRBD1, the D gene given by the table, was not confirmed from the DNA. TRBV21-1 is labeled a pseudogene. The CDR3 numbers 8 amino acids, ends counted. CDR3: CASRGTSL.

This rearrangement joins TRBV19 to TRBJ2-6; TRBD2 might be the D (5 bases). Trimming shortened V by 1 base and J by 2 bases, and 9 bases separated the two germline ends. This CDR3 is built from 16 residues. Germline assignment: CDR1 LNHDA and CDR2 SQIVND (reference sequence). CDR3 nucleotides: TGTGCCAGTAGTATAGTGGCCGGGACTGGGGCCAACGTCCTGACTTTC. Amino acid sequence: CASSIVAGTGANVLTF. The whole variable domain, remainder taken from reference TRBV19 and TRBJ2-6, is DGGITQSPKYLFRKEGQNVTLSCEQNLNHDAMYWYRQDPGQGLRLIYYSQIVNDFQKGDIAEGYSVSREKKESFPLTVTSAQKNPTAFYLCASSIVAGTGANVLTFGAGSRLTVL.

The rearrangement links TRBV30 to TRBJ2-7; 9 bases align to TRBD2. Germline CDR1 reads GTSNPN; CDR2 reads SVGIG (reference sequence). The CDR3 extends over 16 amino acids. J was trimmed by 2 bases and V by 0 bases; bases with no gene match: 8. The CDR3 spells CAWSVPTSGHPYEQYF. Here the CDR3 DNA reads TGTGCCTGGAGTGTACCCACTAGCGGGCACCCCTACGAGCAGTACTTC.

The V call is TRBV11-2, the J call TRBJ1-2; D may be TRBD1 (6 bases). The CDR3 loop spans 17 amino acids. Germline CDR1 reads SGHAT; CDR2 reads FQNNGV. Trimming shortened V by 0 bases and J by 3 bases, and 17 bases separated the two germline ends. CDR3: CASSLDSVTGRDYGYTF. In nucleotides, the CDR3 is TGTGCCAGCAGCTTAGATTCAGTCACAGGGCGGGACTATGGCTACACCTTC.

This clone was seen a single time. The chain carries TRBV7-6 and TRBJ1-1, with TRBD1 matching 11 bases. The junction had 3 bases not matched to a gene; V was cut back by 1 base and J by 5 bases. Per germline, CDR1 SGHVS and CDR2 FNYEAQ. The CDR3 runs 15 residues. As DNA, the CDR3 is TGTGCCAGCAGCTTAGGGACAGGGGGCGTTACTGAAGCTTTCTTT. This encodes CASSLGTGGVTEAFF.